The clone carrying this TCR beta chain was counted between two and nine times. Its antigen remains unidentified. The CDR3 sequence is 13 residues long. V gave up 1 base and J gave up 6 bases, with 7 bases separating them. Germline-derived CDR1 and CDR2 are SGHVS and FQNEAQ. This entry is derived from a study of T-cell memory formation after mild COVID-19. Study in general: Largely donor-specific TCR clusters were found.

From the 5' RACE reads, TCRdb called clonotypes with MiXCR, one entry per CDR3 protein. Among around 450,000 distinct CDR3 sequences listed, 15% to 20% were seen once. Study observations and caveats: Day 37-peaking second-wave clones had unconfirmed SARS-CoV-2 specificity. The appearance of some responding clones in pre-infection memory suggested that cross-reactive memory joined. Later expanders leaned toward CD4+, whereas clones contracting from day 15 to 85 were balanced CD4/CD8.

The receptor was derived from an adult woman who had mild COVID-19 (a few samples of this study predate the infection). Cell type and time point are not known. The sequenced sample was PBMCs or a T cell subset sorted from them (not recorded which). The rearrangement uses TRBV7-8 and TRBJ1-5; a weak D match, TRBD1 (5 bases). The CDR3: CASSLGGTQPQHF. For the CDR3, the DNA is TGTGCCAGCAGCTTAGGGGGGACTCAGCCCCAGCATTTT.